This TCR beta chain was found in a study of technical replicates of blood from a handful of donors. Germline V gene data show CDR1 as WSHSY and CDR2 as SAAADI. Trimming pared 0 bases from V and 5 bases from J, leaving 4 bases between. The CDR3 is made up of 12 amino acids. The protocol was immunoSEQ multiplex PCR, while the TCRdb copy is restricted to in-frame clones and leaves out a portion. The sample has about 72,000 clones; about nine tenths are singletons. Sequencing used T cells isolated from PBMCs. The chain employs TRBV10-2 and TRBJ1-2; unclear D gene. The receptor comes from a human donor in good health. The CDR3 DNA follows: TGCGCCAGCAGTGAGTCGACATATGGCTACACCTTC. It codes for CASSESTYGYTF.